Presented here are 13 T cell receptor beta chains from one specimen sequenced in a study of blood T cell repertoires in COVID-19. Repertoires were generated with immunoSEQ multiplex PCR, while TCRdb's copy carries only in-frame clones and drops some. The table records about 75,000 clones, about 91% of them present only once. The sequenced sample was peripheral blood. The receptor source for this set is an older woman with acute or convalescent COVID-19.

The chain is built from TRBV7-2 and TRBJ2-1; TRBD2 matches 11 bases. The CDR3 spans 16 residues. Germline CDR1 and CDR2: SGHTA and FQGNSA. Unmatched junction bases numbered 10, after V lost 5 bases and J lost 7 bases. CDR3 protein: CASSPISGRALNEQFF. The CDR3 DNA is TGTGCCAGCAGCCCGATTAGCGGGAGGGCCTTAAATGAGCAGTTCTTC.

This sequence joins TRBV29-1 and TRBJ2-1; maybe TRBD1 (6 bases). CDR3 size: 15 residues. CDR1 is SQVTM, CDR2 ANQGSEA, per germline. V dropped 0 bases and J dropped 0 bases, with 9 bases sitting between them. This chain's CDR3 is CSVEDLGASYNEQFF. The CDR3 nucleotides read TGCAGCGTTGAAGATTTGGGGGCCTCCTACAATGAGCAGTTCTTC.

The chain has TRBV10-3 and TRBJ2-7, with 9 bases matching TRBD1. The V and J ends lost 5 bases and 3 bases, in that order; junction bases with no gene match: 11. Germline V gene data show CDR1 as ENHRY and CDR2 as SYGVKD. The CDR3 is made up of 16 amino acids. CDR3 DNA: TGTGCCATCAGTCGACTGGACAGGGGACAACTCTACGAGCAGTACTTC. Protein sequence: CAISRLDRGQLYEQYF.

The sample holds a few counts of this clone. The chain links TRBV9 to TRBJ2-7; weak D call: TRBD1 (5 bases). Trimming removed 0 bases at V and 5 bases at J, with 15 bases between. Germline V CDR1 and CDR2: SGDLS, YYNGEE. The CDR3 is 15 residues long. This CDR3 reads CASSVEAGIGNEQYF. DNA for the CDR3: TGTGCCAGCAGCGTAGAGGCAGGGATTGGGAACGAGCAGTACTTC.

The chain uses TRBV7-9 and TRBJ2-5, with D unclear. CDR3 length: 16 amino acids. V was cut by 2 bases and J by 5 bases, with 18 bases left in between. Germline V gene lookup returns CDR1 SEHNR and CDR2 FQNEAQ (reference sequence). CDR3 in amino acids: CASSLQTMTVGETQYF. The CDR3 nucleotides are TGTGCCAGCAGCTTACAGACGATGACGGTCGGGGAGACCCAGTACTTC.

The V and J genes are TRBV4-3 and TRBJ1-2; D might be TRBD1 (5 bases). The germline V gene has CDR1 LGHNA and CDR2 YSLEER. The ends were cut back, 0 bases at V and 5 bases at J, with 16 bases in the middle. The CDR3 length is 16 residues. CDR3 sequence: CASSQDQQGPRYGYTF. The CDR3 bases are TGCGCCAGCAGCCAAGATCAGCAGGGCCCTCGGTATGGCTACACCTTC.

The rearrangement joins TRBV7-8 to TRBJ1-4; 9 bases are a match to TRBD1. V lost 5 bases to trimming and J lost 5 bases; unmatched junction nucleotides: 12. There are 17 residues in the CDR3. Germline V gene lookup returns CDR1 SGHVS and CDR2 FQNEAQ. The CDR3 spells CASSQNPGQGRNEKLFF. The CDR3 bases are TGTGCCAGCAGCCAAAACCCAGGACAGGGGCGGAATGAAAAACTGTTTTTT.

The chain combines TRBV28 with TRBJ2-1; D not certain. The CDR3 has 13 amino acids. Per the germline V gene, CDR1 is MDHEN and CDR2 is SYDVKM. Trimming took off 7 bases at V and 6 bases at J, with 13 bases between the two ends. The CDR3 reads CASTVARSNEQFF. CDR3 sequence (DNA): TGTGCCAGCACCGTAGCCCGGAGCAATGAGCAGTTCTTC.

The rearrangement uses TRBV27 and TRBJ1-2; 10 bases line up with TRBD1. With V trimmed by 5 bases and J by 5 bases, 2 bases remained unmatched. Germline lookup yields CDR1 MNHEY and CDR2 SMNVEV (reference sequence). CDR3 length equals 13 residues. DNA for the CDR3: TGTGCCAGCAGTGCGGACAGGGGGTATGGCTACACCTTC. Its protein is CASSADRGYGYTF.

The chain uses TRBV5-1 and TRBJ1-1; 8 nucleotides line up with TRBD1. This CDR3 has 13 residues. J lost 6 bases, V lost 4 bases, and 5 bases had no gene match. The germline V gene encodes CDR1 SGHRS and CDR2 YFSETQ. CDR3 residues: CASSRGQEAEAFF. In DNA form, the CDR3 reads TGCGCCAGCAGCCGGGGACAGGAGGCTGAAGCTTTCTTT. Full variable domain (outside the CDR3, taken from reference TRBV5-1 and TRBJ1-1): KAGVTQTPRYLIKTRGQQVTLSCSPISGHRSVSWYQQTPGQGLQFLFEYFSETQRNKGNFPGRFSGRQFSNSRSEMNVSTLELGDSALYLCASSRGQEAEAFFGQGTRLTVV.

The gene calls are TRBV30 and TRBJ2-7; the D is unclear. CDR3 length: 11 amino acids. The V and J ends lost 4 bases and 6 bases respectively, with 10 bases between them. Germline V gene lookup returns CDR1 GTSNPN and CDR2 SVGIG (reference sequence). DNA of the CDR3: TGTGCCTGGACCCGAGGAGTCGAGCAGTACTTC. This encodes CAWTRGVEQYF.

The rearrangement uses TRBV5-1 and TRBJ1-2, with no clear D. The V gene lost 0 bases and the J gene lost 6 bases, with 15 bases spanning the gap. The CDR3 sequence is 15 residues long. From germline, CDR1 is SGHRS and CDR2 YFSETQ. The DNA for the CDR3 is TGCGCCAGCAGCTTGGGAGGAGTAGGAGGCGATGGCTACACCTTC. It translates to CASSLGGVGGDGYTF.

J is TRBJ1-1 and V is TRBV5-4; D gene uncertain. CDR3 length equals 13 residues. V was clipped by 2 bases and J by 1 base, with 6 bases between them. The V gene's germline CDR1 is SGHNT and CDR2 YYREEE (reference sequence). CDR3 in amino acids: CASSLPGNTEAFF. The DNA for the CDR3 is TGTGCCAGCAGCTTACCAGGGAACACTGAAGCTTTCTTT.